This T cell receptor (beta chain) emerged from a study of cytomegalovirus exposure and HLA in healthy donors. Study findings and constraints: Most TCR sequences were rare, but some public TCRs occurred in many donors. Certain indistinguishable V segments, among them TRBV6-2 and TRBV6-3, were excluded.

About this clone: The antigen is unknown.

The PCR contained 60 Vbeta and 13 Jbeta primers. The data were produced by immunoSEQ multiplex PCR, yet TCRdb's version contains in-frame clones alone and is incomplete. This repertoire includes just over 80,000 clones. V lost 5 bases, J lost 4 bases, and 11 bases lay in between. Germline CDR1 is GTSNPN and CDR2 is SVGIG (reference sequence). The CDR3 has 12 amino acids. The sequence was collected from a woman aged 25 to 39 in good health and CMV-seronegative. The specimen sequenced was PBMCs. V is TRBV30 and J is TRBJ2-5, with a weak D call TRBD1 (5 bases). The DNA of the CDR3 is TGTGCCTGGGGGGCTAAGGTAGAGACCCAGTACTTC. Its translation: CAWGAKVETQYF.